This T cell receptor beta chain originates from a study of blood T cells in healthy people across ages. The study, taken as a whole, reports: Higher diversity, along with more naive CD4+ cells, distinguished long-lived donors from aged donors. In older individuals, TCR beta diversity per million T cells was lower, falling roughly linearly with age.

Concerning this clonotype itself: The antigen remains unidentified.

The CDR3 length is 15 residues. Germline V lookup: CDR1 MNHEY, CDR2 SVGEGT. With a J-beta primer mix and a sample-barcoded 5' primer, a second PCR ran roughly 6 to 11 cycles. Tags on each cDNA molecule came from a template-switch adaptor with 12 random nucleotides. Each CDR3 protein gets one entry after TCRdb re-called the 5' RACE reads with MiXCR. The table has over a million distinct CDR3 sequences, approximately 39% seen once. The specimen sequenced was blood. V and J are TRBV6-2 or TRBV6-3 and TRBJ2-5; unclear D gene. Gene TRBJ2-7 matches the end of the DNA better, so the J call may be wrong. The sequence came from a woman in her late teens or twenties in good health. The CDR3 nucleotides are TGTGCCAGCACCCCCATTGAAGTAGTTTGGGGCGAGCAGTACTTC. Its protein product is CASTPIEVVWGEQYF.